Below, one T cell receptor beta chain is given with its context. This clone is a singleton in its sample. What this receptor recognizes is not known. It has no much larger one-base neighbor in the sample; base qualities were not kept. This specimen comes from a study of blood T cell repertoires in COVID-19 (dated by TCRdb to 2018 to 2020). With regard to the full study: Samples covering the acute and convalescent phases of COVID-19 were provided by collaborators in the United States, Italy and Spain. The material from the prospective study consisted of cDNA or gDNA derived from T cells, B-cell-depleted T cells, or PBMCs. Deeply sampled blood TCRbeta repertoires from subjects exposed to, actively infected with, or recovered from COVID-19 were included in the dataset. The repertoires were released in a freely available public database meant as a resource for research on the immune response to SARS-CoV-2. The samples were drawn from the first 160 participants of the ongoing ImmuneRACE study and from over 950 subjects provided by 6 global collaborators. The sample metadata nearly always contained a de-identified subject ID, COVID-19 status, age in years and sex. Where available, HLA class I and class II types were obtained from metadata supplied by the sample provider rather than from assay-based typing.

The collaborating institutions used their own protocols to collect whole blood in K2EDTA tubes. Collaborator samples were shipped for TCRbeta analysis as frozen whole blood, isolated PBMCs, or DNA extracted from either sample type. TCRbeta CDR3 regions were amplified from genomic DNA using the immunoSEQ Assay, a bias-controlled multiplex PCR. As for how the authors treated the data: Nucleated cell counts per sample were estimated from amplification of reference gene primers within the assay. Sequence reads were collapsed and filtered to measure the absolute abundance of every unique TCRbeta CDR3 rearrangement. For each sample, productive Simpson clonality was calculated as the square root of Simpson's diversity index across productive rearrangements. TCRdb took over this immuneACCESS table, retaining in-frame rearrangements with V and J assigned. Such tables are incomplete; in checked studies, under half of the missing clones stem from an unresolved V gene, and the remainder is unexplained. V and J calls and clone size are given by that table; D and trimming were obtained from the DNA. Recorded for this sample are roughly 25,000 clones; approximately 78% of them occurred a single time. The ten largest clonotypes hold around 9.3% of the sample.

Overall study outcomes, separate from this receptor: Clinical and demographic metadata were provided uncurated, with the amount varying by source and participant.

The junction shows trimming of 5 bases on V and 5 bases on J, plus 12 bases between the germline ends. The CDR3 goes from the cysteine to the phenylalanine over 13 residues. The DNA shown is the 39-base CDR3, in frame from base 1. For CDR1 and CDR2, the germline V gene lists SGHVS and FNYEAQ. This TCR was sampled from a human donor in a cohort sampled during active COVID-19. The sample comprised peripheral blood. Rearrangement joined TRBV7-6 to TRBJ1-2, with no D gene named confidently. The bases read TGTGCCAGCAGCCTCGATCTGGAGTATGGCTACACCTTC. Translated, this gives CASSLDLEYGYTF.